This TCR beta chain is from a study of early T cells in non-severe SARS-CoV-2 infection. This CDR3 contains 15 residues. V lost 10 bases, J lost 0 bases, and 15 bases lay in between. TCRdb re-analysed the 5' RACE reads in MiXCR, keeping a single row per CDR3 protein. This sample carries 30,000 to 40,000 distinct CDR3 sequences, around 7% of them seen once, and the ten largest clones take about 25%. This clonotype was seen at least ten times. The chain employs TRBV12-3 or TRBV12-4 and TRBJ2-2; D may be TRBD1 or TRBD2 (5 bases each). The receptor comes from an adult who was a healthcare worker with PCR-confirmed SARS-CoV-2 infection or an uninfected control (not recorded which). The sample was whole blood, taken at baseline. CDR3: CAILIRDANTGELFF. CDR3 coding DNA: TGTGCCATCCTCATACGGGACGCGAACACCGGGGAGCTGTTTTTT.